This TCR beta chain was sequenced during a study of regulatory T cells in long-lasting Graves disease. With iRepertoire HTBI primers and Arm-PCR of CDR3 regions, TCR beta libraries were built. One entry per CDR3 protein, called by TCRdb with MiXCR from the multiplex PCR reads. The sample lists 400,000 to 500,000 distinct CDR3 sequences, 16% occurring once. The CDR3 totals 16 residues. Trimming cost V 4 bases and J 6 bases, with 19 bases left between them. Specified time point: newly diagnosed GD, antithyroid drugs for less than 3 months. Extracted RNA from PBMCs served as the source of the TCR library. Points on this clonotype: A much larger clone differs by one base, so this may be a read error.

A further study also used this sample, focusing on T cells in Graves' hyperthyroidism and ophthalmopathy. That study adds: Initially, a first-round RT-PCR of the TCR CDR3 employed the HTBI primer set. Patients with ophthalmopathy were separated from those with stable hyperthyroidism by a 13 V-J model.

The sample was peripheral blood mononuclear cells (PBMCs), taken at new diagnosis, from a patient treated with antithyroid drugs. The chain employs TRBV12-3 or TRBV12-4 and TRBJ1-5, with TRBD1 as a possible D gene (5 bases). This sequence originates from a woman under 30 with Graves disease. CDR3 nucleotide sequence: TGTGCCAGCAGTTCCCTCCCCCGGCAGGGTAGTCAGCCCCAGCATTTT. Translating it yields CASSSLPRQGSQPQHF.